This T cell receptor beta chain originates from a study of spatial heterogeneity in lung cancer. Whole-study findings and limits: The appearance of ubiquitous expanded tumor TCRs in blood was greater at resection than follow-up.

The CDR3 length is 16 residues. Between the trimmed V and J ends, which lost 5 bases and 3 bases, there was a span of 20 bases. Germline V CDR1 and CDR2: SGHRS, YFSETQ. The time point was: sample taken at primary tumor resection. TCRs were sequenced from unsorted whole RNA of tumor, nontumor lung or PBMC. There were roughly 78 donors, all of them untreated patients with early-stage non-small cell lung cancer. This clonotype was seen at least ten times. Its specificity is not known. A single record per CDR3 protein comes from TCRdb applying MiXCR to the 5' RACE reads. This sample carries tens of thousands of distinct CDR3 sequences, around 5% of them seen once, and the ten largest clones take 25% to 30%.

The TCR was taken from a female donor with early-stage non-small cell lung cancer. The rearrangement uses TRBV5-1 and TRBJ1-1, with unresolved D. The specimen comprised PBMCs, sampled at surgery. CDR3 sequence reads: CASSQIPSGQDTEAFF. The CDR3 nucleotides read TGCGCCAGCAGTCAAATACCGTCCGGGCAGGACACTGAAGCTTTCTTT.